Below, 16 T cell receptor beta chains from the same sample are listed, as sequenced in a study of T cells in narcolepsy. This table comes from immunoSEQ multiplex PCR, and its TCRdb copy is limited to in-frame clones, with some not included. The profile shows around 30,000 clones, approximately 78% of them singletons. Source material: CD45RA- memory CD4+ T cells from PBMCs. The receptors were gathered from a human donor with narcolepsy.

The J gene is TRBJ2-1, the V gene TRBV27; 8 bases agree with TRBD2. The trim removed 5 bases at V and 7 bases at J, leaving 13 bases unmatched. This CDR3 comprises 16 residues. Germline CDR1 reads MNHEY; CDR2 reads SMNVEV (reference sequence). For the CDR3, the DNA is TGTGCCAGCAGTGCCCTGACTGTCGGGAGGGTGAATGAGCAGTTCTTC. Protein: CASSALTVGRVNEQFF.

This chain links TRBV5-6 with TRBJ2-1; 13 nucleotides agree with TRBD2. V lost 4 bases and J lost 7; bases outside the gene matches: 8. The CDR3 is 16 amino acids. Looked up from germline, CDR1 is SGHDT and CDR2 is YYEEEE. CDR3 sequence (DNA): TGTGCCAGCAGCAGTGGACTAGCGGGAGAAAGTAATGAGCAGTTCTTC. Its translation: CASSSGLAGESNEQFF.

The chain combines TRBV27 with TRBJ1-1, with D tentatively TRBD1 (5 bases). The CDR3 sequence is 14 residues long. V gave up 5 bases and J gave up 6 bases, with 16 bases separating them. Germline assignment: CDR1 MNHEY and CDR2 SMNVEV (reference sequence). CDR3 sequence reads: CASSTLGPGAEAFF. CDR3 DNA: TGTGCCAGCAGTACCTTGGGACCAGGAGCTGAAGCTTTCTTT.

The chain is built from TRBV19 and TRBJ1-1, with D uncertain. The V end was cut by 2 bases, the J end by 6 bases, with 13 bases between. The CDR3 sequence is 14 residues long. Germline CDR1 is LNHDA and CDR2 is SQIVND (reference sequence). CDR3 DNA sequence: TGTGCCAGTAGTATATCAGGAATGGGCGCTGAAGCTTTCTTT. The encoded protein is CASSISGMGAEAFF. The variable domain in full, with the rest retrieved from reference TRBV19 and TRBJ1-1, is DGGITQSPKYLFRKEGQNVTLSCEQNLNHDAMYWYRQDPGQGLRLIYYSQIVNDFQKGDIAEGYSVSREKKESFPLTVTSAQKNPTAFYLCASSISGMGAEAFFGQGTRLTVV.

This chain joins TRBV7-8 and TRBJ2-7; 9 bases match TRBD2. Germline CDR1 reads SGHVS; CDR2 reads FQNEAQ. V lost 5 bases to trimming and J lost 7 bases; unmatched junction nucleotides: 18. The CDR3 length is 17 residues. CDR3 protein: CASSPPGLGGRAGEQYF. CDR3 nucleotides: TGTGCCAGCAGCCCCCCAGGTCTTGGCGGGAGGGCTGGGGAGCAGTACTTC.

This clone was detected only once. CDR3 loop: CASSPRGSAPYEQYF. The CDR3 DNA is TGTGCCAGCAGCCCACGGGGTTCGGCGCCCTACGAGCAGTACTTC. This chain connects TRBV6-6 to TRBJ2-5, with D perhaps TRBD2 (5 bases). The closer fit of TRBJ2-7 to the DNA end suggests the J call may be wrong. Germline-derived CDR1 and CDR2 are MNHNY and SVGAGI (reference sequence). This CDR3 comprises 15 residues.

This clone occurred a few times. The rearrangement uses TRBV11-2 and TRBJ2-2; D may be TRBD1 (6 bases). Deletions cut 3 bases from V and 5 bases from J, with 7 bases between. The CDR3 covers 13 residues. Germline V gene lookup returns CDR1 SGHAT and CDR2 FQNNGV. CDR3: CASSLRGTGELFF. The CDR3 nucleotides are TGTGCCAGCAGCTTGAGGGGGACCGGGGAGCTGTTTTTT.

The gene calls are TRBV7-9 and TRBJ1-1, with 7 bases aligning to TRBD1. CDR1 is SEHNR and CDR2 is FQNEAQ in the germline V gene (reference sequence). Unmatched junction bases numbered 13, after V lost 4 bases and J lost 2 bases. The CDR3 covers 17 residues. The CDR3 bases are TGTGCCAGCAGCTCACCCCTAGCGGACAGGCGCAACACTGAAGCTTTCTTT. This gives the protein CASSSPLADRRNTEAFF.

The chain couples TRBV2 to TRBJ2-6; 12 bases fit TRBD1. CDR1 is SNHLY, CDR2 FYNNEI, per germline. The CDR3 is 17 amino acids. The junction had 5 bases not matched to a gene; V was cut back by 7 bases and J by 1 base. CDR3 region: CASIWDRGRSGANVLTF. The CDR3 region has the DNA TGTGCCAGCATTTGGGACAGGGGGCGTTCTGGGGCCAACGTCCTGACTTTC.

This chain connects TRBV5-1 to TRBJ2-3; 15 nucleotides match TRBD2. The CDR3 contains 18 residues. CDR1 and CDR2 from the germline V gene are SGHRS and YFSETQ. V gave up 0 bases and J gave up 3 bases; unmatched junction bases: 5. The DNA for the CDR3 is TGCGCCAGCAGCTTGGGGACTAGCGGGAGGGCCTTAACAGATACGCAGTATTTT. This codes for CASSLGTSGRALTDTQYF.

The J gene is TRBJ2-6, the V gene TRBV7-9; D unresolved. The CDR3 runs 17 residues. Germline V lookup: CDR1 SEHNR, CDR2 FQNEAQ (reference sequence). Trimming pared 0 bases from V and 2 bases from J, leaving 11 bases between. Here the CDR3 DNA reads TGTGCCAGCAGCTTAGCGGGAAGGATTGCTGGGGCCAACGTCCTGACTTTC. Its translation: CASSLAGRIAGANVLTF. The entire variable domain, with the rest obtained from reference TRBV7-9 and TRBJ2-6, is as follows: DTGVSQNPRHKITKRGQNVTFRCDPISEHNRLYWYRQTLGQGPEFLTYFQNEAQLEKSRLLSDRFSAERPKGSFSTLEIQRTEQGDSAMYLCASSLAGRIAGANVLTFGAGSRLTVL.

This clone was recorded once. The junction does not match germline at one end; this may be a read error. Other DNA sequences in the sample encode the same CDR3. The chain carries TRBV2 and TRBJ1-1; D not certain. Germline V lookup: CDR1 SNHLY, CDR2 FYNNEI. The CDR3 totals 14 residues. CDR3 loop: CASSERARNTEAFF. The CDR3 region has the DNA TGTGCCAGCAGTGAACGAGCACGAAACACTGAGGCTTTCTTT. The full variable domain, in which reference TRBV2 and TRBJ1-1 provide the parts outside the CDR3, is EPEVTQTPSHQVTQMGQEVILRCVPISNHLYFYWYRQILGQKVEFLVSFYNNEISEKSEIFDDQFSVERPDGSNFTLKIRSTKLEDSAMYFCASSERARNTEAFFGQGTRLTVV.

This chain uses TRBV13 with TRBJ1-2; 8 bases map to TRBD1. There are 15 residues in the CDR3. In germline, CDR1 is PRHDT, CDR2 FYEKMQ (reference sequence). V gave up 5 bases and J gave up 5 bases; unmatched junction bases: 10. The CDR3 DNA sequence: TGTGCCAGCAGCGCCCGGGACAGGTTAGGTTATGGCTACACCTTC. Amino acids: CASSARDRLGYGYTF.

This chain joins TRBV2 and TRBJ1-4; 7 positions match TRBD1. CDR1 and CDR2 (germline): SNHLY, FYNNEI. V lost 7 bases and J lost 8; bases outside the gene matches: 10. This CDR3 spans 14 amino acids. The CDR3 DNA sequence: TGTGCCAGCAATTTTATAGCCAGGGGGGAAAAACTGTTTTTT. As protein: CASNFIARGEKLFF.

Only a few counts were recorded for this clone. The rearrangement links TRBV5-1 to TRBJ2-3; no clear D. The CDR3 is 15 amino acids. Germline V gene data show CDR1 as SGHRS and CDR2 as YFSETQ. V was clipped by 1 base and J by 0 bases, with 9 bases between them. The CDR3 DNA reads TGCGCCAGCAGCTTGTTAGGATTCAGCACAGATACGCAGTATTTT. It specifies CASSLLGFSTDTQYF.

The gene calls are TRBV18 and TRBJ1-3; maybe TRBD1 (5 bases). CDR3 length: 15 amino acids. Trimming left V 3 bases short and J 1 base short, with 10 bases between. CDR1 and CDR2 from the germline V gene are KGHSH and LQKENI. CDR3 coding DNA: TGTGCCAGCTCACCCGGGGCGGGGTCTGGAAACACCATATATTTT. Residues: CASSPGAGSGNTIYF. Together with reference TRBV18 and TRBJ1-3, the CDR3 gives the full variable domain: NAGVMQNPRHLVRRRGQEARLRCSPMKGHSHVYWYRQLPEEGLKFMVYLQKENIIDESGMPKERFSAEFPKEGPSILRIQQVVRGDSAAYFCASSPGAGSGNTIYFGEGSWLTVV.